This entry lists 20 T cell receptor beta chains sequenced from one sample in a study of sequential checkpoint blockade in melanoma. Produced via immunoSEQ multiplex PCR; TCRdb's table is partial and in-frame only. Found here are over 10,000 clones, roughly four fifths of them singletons; the top ten hold around 28%. As for treatment: randomized to nivolumab then ipilimumab (arm A) or the reverse (arm B). This material consisted of CD8+ T cells sorted from blood (inferred from file names), taken from a patient given nivolumab and ipilimumab in sequence. Source of these receptors: a human donor with melanoma.

The chain couples TRBV19 to TRBJ2-2; possible D gene TRBD1, 5 bases. Trimming stripped 3 bases from V and 0 bases from J, with 11 bases between. There are 16 residues in the CDR3. Germline V CDR1 and CDR2: LNHDA, SQIVND (reference sequence). The CDR3, as DNA: TGTGCCAGTAGTATGCGACAGTTATCGAACACCGGGGAGCTGTTTTTT. Its protein product is CASSMRQLSNTGELFF.

About this clone itself: This CDR3 is also generated by other DNA sequences in the sample. The V call is TRBV7-9, the J call TRBJ2-7, with D hard to call. Germline V gene sequence: CDR1 SEHNR, CDR2 FQNEAQ (reference sequence). Trimming removed 5 bases from V and 4 bases from J, with 6 bases in between. The CDR3 contains 11 residues. The CDR3 loop reads CASSLSYEQYF. The CDR3 DNA reads TGTGCCAGCAGCCTCTCTTACGAGCAGTACTTC.

This sequence joins TRBV11-3 and TRBJ2-2, with 9 bases fitting TRBD2. Trimming at V came to 2 bases and at J to 7 bases, leaving 2 bases not matched to a gene. The germline CDR1 and CDR2 sequences are SGHNT and YENEEA. The CDR3 loop spans 14 amino acids. CDR3 sequence: CASSLKLAGGELFF. The CDR3 region has the DNA TGTGCCAGCAGCTTAAAACTAGCGGGCGGGGAGCTGTTTTTT.

The chain recombines TRBV19 with TRBJ2-5, with 15 bases fitting TRBD2. CDR1 and CDR2 from the germline V gene are LNHDA and SQIVND (reference sequence). The CDR3 loop spans 18 amino acids. Germline trimming cut 3 bases from V and 1 base from J; bases unmatched to any gene: 6. The CDR3 reads CASSIKGLAGGLQETQYF. CDR3 DNA: TGTGCCAGTAGTATTAAGGGACTAGCGGGGGGCCTCCAAGAGACCCAGTACTTC.

The V call is TRBV5-1, the J call TRBJ1-1; D call uncertain. CDR3 length equals 14 residues. In germline, CDR1 is SGHRS, CDR2 YFSETQ. V gave up 6 bases and J gave up 4 bases, with 16 bases separating them. CDR3 DNA sequence: TGCGCCAGCACCTTCGCCCCGGAGGGCACTGAAGCTTTCTTT. Translation gives CASTFAPEGTEAFF.

The chain employs TRBV29-1 and TRBJ2-7; 13 bases map to TRBD2. The CDR3 contains 16 residues. The V and J ends lost 7 bases and 4 bases, in that order; junction bases with no gene match: 13. Germline V gives CDR1 SQVTM, CDR2 ANQGSEA. This CDR3 is CSARTSGGGTGYEQYF. The CDR3 DNA reads TGCAGCGCCCGGACTAGCGGGGGTGGGACGGGGTACGAGCAGTACTTC.

The gene calls are TRBV6-6 and TRBJ1-5; D may be TRBD1 (6 bases). CDR1 and CDR2 from the germline V gene are MNHNY and SVGAGI (reference sequence). This CDR3 is 13 amino acids long. V was cut by 6 bases and J by 5 bases, with 11 bases left in between. Written as DNA, the CDR3 is TGTGCCAGCAGACAAGGGGGAGATCAGCCCCAGCATTTT. Amino acids: CASRQGGDQPQHF.

The chain joins TRBV6-6 to TRBJ2-5; 8 bases fit TRBD2. This CDR3 has 16 residues. In germline, CDR1 is MNHNY, CDR2 SVGAGI (reference sequence). The trim removed 4 bases at V and 5 bases at J, leaving 12 bases unmatched. The CDR3 reads CASSFIVSGVEETQYF. The CDR3 nucleotides read TGTGCCAGCAGTTTCATAGTTAGCGGGGTCGAGGAGACCCAGTACTTC.

The chain combines TRBV30 with TRBJ2-2; perhaps TRBD2 as D (6 bases). Germline-derived CDR1 and CDR2 are GTSNPN and SVGIG (reference sequence). V was trimmed by 2 bases and J by 4 bases, leaving 8 bases between them. The CDR3 is 13 residues long. The DNA for the CDR3 is TGTGCCTGGAGTAAGGAGGGCACCGGGGAGCTGTTTTTT. Translated: CAWSKEGTGELFF.

The V gene is TRBV27, the J gene TRBJ1-5, with TRBD1 identical over 7 bases. Per the germline V gene, CDR1 is MNHEY and CDR2 is SMNVEV (reference sequence). The CDR3 is 14 amino acids. Trimming took 5 bases from V and 2 from J; bases not matched to a gene: 3. The CDR3 protein is CASSPTGRNQPQHF. In DNA, the CDR3 is TGTGCCAGCAGTCCGACAGGGCGCAATCAGCCCCAGCATTTT.

This clone was recorded once. CDR3 loop: CATVEDTGELFF. In DNA, the CDR3 is TGTGCCACTGTCGAGGACACCGGGGAGCTGTTTTTT. The V and J genes are TRBV19 and TRBJ2-2; D gene ambiguous. V was pared by 10 bases and J by 3 bases, with 9 bases between. The V gene's germline CDR1 is LNHDA and CDR2 SQIVND (reference sequence). The CDR3 has 12 residues.

The chain has TRBV27 and TRBJ2-3; TRBD2 agrees at 14 bases. This CDR3 is 19 amino acids long. The germline V gene encodes CDR1 MNHEY and CDR2 SMNVEV (reference sequence). Germline trimming cut 0 bases from V and 3 bases from J; bases unmatched to any gene: 8. Here the CDR3 DNA reads TGTGCCAGCAGTTTATCGGGACTAGCGGGAGAAAGTTTGACAGATACGCAGTATTTT. It yields the protein CASSLSGLAGESLTDTQYF.

This sequence joins TRBV5-1 and TRBJ1-1; weak D call: TRBD1 (6 bases). Per germline, CDR1 SGHRS and CDR2 YFSETQ. V was trimmed by 0 bases and J by 11 bases, leaving 17 bases between them. The CDR3 has 14 residues. The CDR3 sequence is CASSLGTGHRAAFF. CDR3 nucleotides: TGCGCCAGCAGCTTGGGGACGGGGCACAGGGCTGCTTTCTTT.

This chain links TRBV11-2 with TRBJ2-1, with 8 bases fitting TRBD1. From germline, CDR1 is SGHAT and CDR2 FQNNGV. With 1 base clipped from V and 0 bases from J, the junction kept 5 bases outside the gene matches. The CDR3 extends over 17 amino acids. CDR3 bases: TGTGCCAGCAGCTTAGCATCGGACAGGGCCTCCTACAATGAGCAGTTCTTC. This encodes CASSLASDRASYNEQFF.

This chain uses TRBV15 with TRBJ1-1; 7 bases agree with TRBD1. V lost 3 bases to trimming and J lost 2 bases; unmatched junction nucleotides: 6. Germline values: CDR1 LNHNV, CDR2 YYDKDF (reference sequence). CDR3 size: 15 residues. CDR3 protein: CATSSEGAANTEAFF. Here the CDR3 DNA reads TGTGCCACCAGCAGCGAGGGGGCAGCCAACACTGAAGCTTTCTTT.

The chain uses TRBV7-9 and TRBJ2-5; 7 bases are shared with TRBD2. The V and J ends lost 4 bases and 4 bases, in that order; junction bases with no gene match: 12. The CDR3 is 16 residues long. Germline V gene sequence: CDR1 SEHNR, CDR2 FQNEAQ (reference sequence). The CDR3 DNA is TGTGCCAGCAGCTCCCCGACTAGCCCGAAGGGAGAGACCCAGTACTTC. Its protein product is CASSSPTSPKGETQYF.

This clone came up a few times. V gene TRBV19 combines with J gene TRBJ2-1; D may be TRBD2 (5 bases). Trimming removed 6 bases at V and 10 bases at J, with 10 bases between. Germline lookup yields CDR1 LNHDA and CDR2 SQIVND (reference sequence). The CDR3 is made up of 11 amino acids. CDR3 protein: CASSASGEQFF. The CDR3 DNA sequence: TGTGCCAGTAGCGCGAGCGGCGAGCAGTTCTTC.

There are many counts of this clone. V usage is TRBV7-3 and J usage is TRBJ2-5, with TRBD2 identical over 15 bases. The CDR3 covers 16 residues. The trim removed 2 bases at V and 9 bases at J, leaving 7 bases unmatched. CDR1 is SGHTA and CDR2 is FQGTGA in the germline V gene. This CDR3 is CASSLHGLAGGLAQYF. Written as DNA, the CDR3 is TGTGCCAGCAGCTTACATGGACTAGCGGGGGGGCTGGCCCAGTACTTC.

This clone has just one count. V gene TRBV27 combines with J gene TRBJ2-1; 8 nucleotides match TRBD2. CDR1 MNHEY and CDR2 SMNVEV come from the germline V gene (reference sequence). Unmatched junction bases numbered 4, after V lost 3 bases and J lost 3 bases. This CDR3 region has 15 residues. CDR3 loop: CASSLAGGVYNEQFF. In DNA form, the CDR3 reads TGTGCCAGCAGTTTGGCGGGGGGAGTCTACAATGAGCAGTTCTTC.

The J gene is TRBJ1-2, the V gene TRBV14, with a weak D call TRBD1 (5 bases). CDR3 length: 13 residues. CDR1 and CDR2 from the germline V gene are SGHDN and FVKESK. V was clipped by 5 bases and J by 8 bases, with 15 bases between them. This chain's CDR3 is CASSVAQGRGYTF. CDR3 DNA sequence: TGTGCCAGCAGCGTCGCGCAGGGTCGGGGCTACACCTTC. The full variable domain, in which reference TRBV14 and TRBJ1-2 provide the parts outside the CDR3, is EAGVTQFPSHSVIEKGQTVTLRCDPISGHDNLYWYRRVMGKEIKFLLHFVKESKQDESGMPNNRFLAERTGGTYSTLKVQPAELEDSGVYFCASSVAQGRGYTFGSGTRLTVV.